This TCR beta chain emerged from a study of blood T cell repertoires in COVID-19. In the study overall: The origin of the acute and convalescent COVID-19 samples was the United States, Italy and Spain.

The study recruited people aged 18 to 89 years across around 24 US areas. Allocation to cohorts depended on clinical history reported by the participants. Sequencing was performed with immunoSEQ multiplex PCR; in TCRdb, only in-frame clones are kept and a portion is missing. The sample lists 170,000 or so clones; about 90% were seen once. Input material: PBMCs or T cells enriched from blood (not recorded which). This receptor was obtained from a woman aged 45-65 years who had recovered from COVID-19.

The DNA of the CDR3 is TGCGCCAGCAGCCAAGCTCGGTATCAGGGCGGGAGTCATGTGTACGAGCAGTACTTC. It yields the protein CASSQARYQGGSHVYEQYF. The chain has TRBV4-1 and TRBJ2-7; 7 nucleotides agree with TRBD2. The V gene end was trimmed by 1 base and the J gene end by 4 bases; junction bases not matched to a gene: 19. This CDR3 has 19 residues. The germline gives CDR1 MGHRA, CDR2 YSYEKL.